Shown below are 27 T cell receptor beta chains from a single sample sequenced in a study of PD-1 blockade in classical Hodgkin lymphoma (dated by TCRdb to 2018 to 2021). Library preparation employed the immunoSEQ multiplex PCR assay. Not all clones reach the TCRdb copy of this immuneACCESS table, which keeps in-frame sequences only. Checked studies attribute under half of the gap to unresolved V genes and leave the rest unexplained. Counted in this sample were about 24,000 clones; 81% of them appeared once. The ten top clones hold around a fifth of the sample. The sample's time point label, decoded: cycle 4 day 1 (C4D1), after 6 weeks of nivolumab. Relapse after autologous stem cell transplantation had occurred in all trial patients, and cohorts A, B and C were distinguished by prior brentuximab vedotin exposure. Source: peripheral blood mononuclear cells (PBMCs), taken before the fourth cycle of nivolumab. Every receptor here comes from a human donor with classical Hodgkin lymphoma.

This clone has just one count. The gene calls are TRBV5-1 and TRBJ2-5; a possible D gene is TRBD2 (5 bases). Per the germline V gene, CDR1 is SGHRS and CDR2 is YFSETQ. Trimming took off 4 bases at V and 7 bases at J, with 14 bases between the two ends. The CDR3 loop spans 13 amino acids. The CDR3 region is CASSHGVEGTQYF. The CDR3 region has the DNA TGCGCCAGCAGCCACGGGGTAGAAGGGACCCAGTACTTC.

The CDR3 DNA is TGTGCCAGTAGTTTCGGGGACGGCTTTACGAATGAGCAGTTCTTC. Protein sequence: CASSFGDGFTNEQFF. J is TRBJ2-1 and V is TRBV19; D is tentatively TRBD1 or TRBD2 (5 bases each). CDR3 length equals 15 residues. V was pared by 5 bases and J by 7 bases, with 18 bases between. Germline values: CDR1 LNHDA, CDR2 SQIVND (reference sequence).

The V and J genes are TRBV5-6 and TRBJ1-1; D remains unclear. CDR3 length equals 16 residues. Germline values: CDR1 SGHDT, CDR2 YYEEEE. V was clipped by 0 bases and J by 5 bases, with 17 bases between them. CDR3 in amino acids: CASSLAGWTSRTEAFF. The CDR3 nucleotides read TGTGCCAGCAGCTTGGCCGGGTGGACCTCGCGGACTGAAGCTTTCTTT.

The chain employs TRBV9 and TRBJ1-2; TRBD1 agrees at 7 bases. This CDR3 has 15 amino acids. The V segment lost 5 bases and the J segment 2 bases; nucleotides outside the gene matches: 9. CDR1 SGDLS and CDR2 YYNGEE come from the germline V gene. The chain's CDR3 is CASSGPTGPNYGYTF. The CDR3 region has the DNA TGTGCCAGCAGTGGACCGACAGGGCCGAACTATGGCTACACCTTC.

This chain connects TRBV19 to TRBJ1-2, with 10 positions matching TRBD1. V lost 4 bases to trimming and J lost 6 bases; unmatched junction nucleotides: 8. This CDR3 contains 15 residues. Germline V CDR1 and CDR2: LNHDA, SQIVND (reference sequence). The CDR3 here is CASSSQTGGADGYTF. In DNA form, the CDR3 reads TGTGCCAGTAGTAGCCAGACAGGGGGCGCAGATGGCTACACCTTC.

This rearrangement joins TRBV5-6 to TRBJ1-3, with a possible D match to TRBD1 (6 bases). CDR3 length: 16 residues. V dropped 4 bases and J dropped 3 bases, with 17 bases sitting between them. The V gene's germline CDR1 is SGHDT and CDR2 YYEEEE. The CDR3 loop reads CASSPARGDFGNTIYF. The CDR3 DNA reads TGTGCCAGCAGCCCCGCCAGGGGCGATTTTGGAAACACCATATATTTT.

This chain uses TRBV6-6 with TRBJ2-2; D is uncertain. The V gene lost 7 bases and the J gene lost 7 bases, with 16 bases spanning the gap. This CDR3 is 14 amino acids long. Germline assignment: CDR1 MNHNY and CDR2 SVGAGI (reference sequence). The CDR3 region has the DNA TGTGCCAGCATTAAGTCAGGCGCCGGCGGGGAGCTGTTTTTT. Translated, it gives CASIKSGAGGELFF.

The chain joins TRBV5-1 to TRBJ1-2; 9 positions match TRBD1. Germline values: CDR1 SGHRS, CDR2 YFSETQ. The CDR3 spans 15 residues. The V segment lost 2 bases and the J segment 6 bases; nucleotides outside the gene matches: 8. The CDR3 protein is CASSFGTGTPDGYTF. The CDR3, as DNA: TGCGCCAGCAGCTTTGGGACAGGGACCCCTGATGGCTACACCTTC.

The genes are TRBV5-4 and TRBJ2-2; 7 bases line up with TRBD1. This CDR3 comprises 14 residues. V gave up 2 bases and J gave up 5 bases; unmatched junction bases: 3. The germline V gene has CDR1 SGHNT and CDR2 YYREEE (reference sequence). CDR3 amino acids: CASSFLQGTGELFF. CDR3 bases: TGTGCCAGCAGCTTCCTACAGGGGACCGGGGAGCTGTTTTTT.

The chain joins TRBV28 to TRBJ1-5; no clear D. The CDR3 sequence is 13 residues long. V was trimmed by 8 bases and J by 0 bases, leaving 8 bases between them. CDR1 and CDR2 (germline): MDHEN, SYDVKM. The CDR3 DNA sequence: TGTGCCAGCCTGACGAGTAGCAATCAGCCCCAGCATTTT. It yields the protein CASLTSSNQPQHF.

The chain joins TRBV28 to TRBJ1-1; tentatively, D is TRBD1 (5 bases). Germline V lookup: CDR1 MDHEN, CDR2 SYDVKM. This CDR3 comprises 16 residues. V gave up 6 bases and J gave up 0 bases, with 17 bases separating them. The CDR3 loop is CASSPGDWAMNTEAFF. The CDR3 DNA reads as TGTGCCAGCAGCCCGGGGGATTGGGCCATGAACACTGAAGCTTTCTTT.

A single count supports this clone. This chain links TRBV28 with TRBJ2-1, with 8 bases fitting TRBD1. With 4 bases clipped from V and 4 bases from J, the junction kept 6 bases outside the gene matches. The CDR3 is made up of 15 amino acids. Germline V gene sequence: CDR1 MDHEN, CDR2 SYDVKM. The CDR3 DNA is TGTGCCAGCAGTTCCAGGGGGCCCCTTTACAATGAGCAGTTCTTC. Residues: CASSSRGPLYNEQFF.

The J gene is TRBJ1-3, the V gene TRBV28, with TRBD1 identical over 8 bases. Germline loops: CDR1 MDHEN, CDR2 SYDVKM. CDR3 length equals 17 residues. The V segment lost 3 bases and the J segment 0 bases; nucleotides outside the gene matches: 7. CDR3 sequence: CASSFRDRLPSGNTIYF. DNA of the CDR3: TGTGCCAGCAGTTTCCGGGACAGGCTACCCTCTGGAAACACCATATATTTT.

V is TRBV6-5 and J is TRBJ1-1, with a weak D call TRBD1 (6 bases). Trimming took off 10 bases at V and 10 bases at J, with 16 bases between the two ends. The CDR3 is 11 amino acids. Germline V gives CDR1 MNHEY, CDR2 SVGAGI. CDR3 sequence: CATQQGLRAFF. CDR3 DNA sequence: TGTGCCACTCAACAGGGCCTTCGAGCTTTCTTT.

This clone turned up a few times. The CDR3 nucleotides read TGTGCCAGCAGCTTGGAGACTAGCACCGGGGAGCTGTTTTTT. It specifies CASSLETSTGELFF. The chain recombines TRBV5-6 with TRBJ2-2, with D tentatively TRBD2 (6 bases). V lost 0 bases to trimming and J lost 4 bases, with 7 bases between them. The CDR3 has 14 residues. Germline CDR1 SGHDT, CDR2 YYEEEE. The full variable domain, with the rest looked up from reference TRBV5-6 and TRBJ2-2, is DAGVTQSPTHLIKTRGQQVTLRCSPKSGHDTVSWYQQALGQGPQFIFQYYEEEERQRGNFPDRFSGHQFPNYSSELNVNALLLGDSALYLCASSLETSTGELFFGEGSRLTVL.

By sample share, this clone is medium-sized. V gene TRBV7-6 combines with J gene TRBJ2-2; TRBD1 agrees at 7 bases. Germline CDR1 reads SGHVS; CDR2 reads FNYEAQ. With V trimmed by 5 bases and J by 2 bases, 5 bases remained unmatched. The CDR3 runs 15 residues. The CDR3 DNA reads TGTGCCAGCAGCCCTAGGGACAGAAACACCGGGGAGCTGTTTTTT. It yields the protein CASSPRDRNTGELFF. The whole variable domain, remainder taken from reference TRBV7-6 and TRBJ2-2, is GAGVSQSPRYKVTKRGQDVALRCDPISGHVSLYWYRQALGQGPEFLTYFNYEAQQDKSGLPNDRFSAERPEGSISTLTIQRTEQRDSAMYRCASSPRDRNTGELFFGEGSRLTVL.

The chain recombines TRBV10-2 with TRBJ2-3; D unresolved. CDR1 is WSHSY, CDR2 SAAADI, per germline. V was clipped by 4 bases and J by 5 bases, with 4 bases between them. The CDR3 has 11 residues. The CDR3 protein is CASSARDTQYF. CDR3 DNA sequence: TGCGCCAGCAGTGCGAGAGATACGCAGTATTTT.

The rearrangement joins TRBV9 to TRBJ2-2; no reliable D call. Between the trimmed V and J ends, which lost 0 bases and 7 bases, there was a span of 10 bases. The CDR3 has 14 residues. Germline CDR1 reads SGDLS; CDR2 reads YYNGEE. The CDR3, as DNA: TGTGCCAGCAGCGTAGGAGAAGGGTACGGGGAGCTGTTTTTT. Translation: CASSVGEGYGELFF.

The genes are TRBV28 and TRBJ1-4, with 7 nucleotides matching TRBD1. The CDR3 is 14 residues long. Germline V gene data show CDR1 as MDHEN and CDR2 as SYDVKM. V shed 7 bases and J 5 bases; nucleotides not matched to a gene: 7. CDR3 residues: CASTVTGANEKLFF. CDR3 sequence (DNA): TGTGCCAGCACCGTAACAGGGGCAAATGAAAAACTGTTTTTT. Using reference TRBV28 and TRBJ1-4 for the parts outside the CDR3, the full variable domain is DVKVTQSSRYLVKRTGEKVFLECVQDMDHENMFWYRQDPGLGLRLIYFSYDVKMKEKGDIPEGYSVSREKKERFSLILESASTNQTSMYLCASTVTGANEKLFFGSGTQLSVL.

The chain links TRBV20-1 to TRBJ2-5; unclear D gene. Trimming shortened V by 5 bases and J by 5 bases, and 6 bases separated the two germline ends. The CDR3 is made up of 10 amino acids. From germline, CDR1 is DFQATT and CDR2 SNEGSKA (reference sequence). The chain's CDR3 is CSASTETQYF. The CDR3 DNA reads TGCAGTGCTTCAACCGAGACCCAGTACTTC.

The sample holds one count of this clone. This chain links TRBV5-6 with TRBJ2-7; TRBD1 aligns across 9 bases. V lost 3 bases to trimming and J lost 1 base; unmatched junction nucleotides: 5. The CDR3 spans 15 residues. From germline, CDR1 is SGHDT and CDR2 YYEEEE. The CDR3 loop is CASSSRDRVSYEQYF. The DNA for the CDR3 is TGTGCCAGCAGCTCCCGGGACAGGGTTTCCTACGAGCAGTACTTC. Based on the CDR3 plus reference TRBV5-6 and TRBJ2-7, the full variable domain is DAGVTQSPTHLIKTRGQQVTLRCSPKSGHDTVSWYQQALGQGPQFIFQYYEEEERQRGNFPDRFSGHQFPNYSSELNVNALLLGDSALYLCASSSRDRVSYEQYFGPGTRLTVT.

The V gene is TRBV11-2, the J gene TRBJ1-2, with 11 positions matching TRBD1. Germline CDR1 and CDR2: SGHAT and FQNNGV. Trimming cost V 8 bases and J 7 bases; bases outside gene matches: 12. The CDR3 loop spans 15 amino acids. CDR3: CASSGTGGFRSGYTF. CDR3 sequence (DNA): TGTGCCAGCTCCGGGACAGGGGGTTTCAGGTCTGGCTACACCTTC.

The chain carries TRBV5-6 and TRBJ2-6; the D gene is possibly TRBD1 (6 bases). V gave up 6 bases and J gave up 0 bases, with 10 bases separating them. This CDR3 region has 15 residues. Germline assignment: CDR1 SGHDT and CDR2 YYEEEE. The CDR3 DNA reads TGTGCCAGCAACTACAGGGTCTCTGGGGCCAACGTCCTGACTTTC. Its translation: CASNYRVSGANVLTF.

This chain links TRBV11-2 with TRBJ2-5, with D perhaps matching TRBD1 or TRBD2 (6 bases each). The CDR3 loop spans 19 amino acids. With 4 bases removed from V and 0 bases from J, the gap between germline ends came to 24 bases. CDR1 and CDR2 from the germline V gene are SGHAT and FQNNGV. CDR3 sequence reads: CASSSLRNRDGGYQETQYF. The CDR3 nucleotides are TGTGCCAGCAGCTCTTTAAGGAACAGGGATGGGGGGTACCAAGAGACCCAGTACTTC. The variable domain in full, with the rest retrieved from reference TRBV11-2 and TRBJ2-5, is EAGVAQSPRYKIIEKRQSVAFWCNPISGHATLYWYQQILGQGPKLLIQFQNNGVVDDSQLPKDRFSAERLKGVDSTLKIQPAKLEDSAVYLCASSSLRNRDGGYQETQYFGPGTRLLVL.

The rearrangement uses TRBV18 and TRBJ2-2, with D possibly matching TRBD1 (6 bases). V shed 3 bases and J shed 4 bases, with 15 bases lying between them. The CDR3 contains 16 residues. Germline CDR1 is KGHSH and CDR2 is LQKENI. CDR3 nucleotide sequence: TGTGCCAGCTCACCGGTAGGGGGTTCAAGCACCGGGGAGCTGTTTTTT. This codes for CASSPVGGSSTGELFF.

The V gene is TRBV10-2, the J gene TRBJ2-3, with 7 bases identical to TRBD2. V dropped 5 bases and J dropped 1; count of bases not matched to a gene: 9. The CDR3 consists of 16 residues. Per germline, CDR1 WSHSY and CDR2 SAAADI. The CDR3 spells CASSPLAREGTDTQYF. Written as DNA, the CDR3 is TGCGCCAGCAGTCCCCTGGCCCGGGAGGGCACAGATACGCAGTATTTT.

CDR3 loop: CASSPGDFYEQYF. The CDR3, as DNA: TGTGCCAGCTCACCCGGGGATTTCTACGAGCAGTACTTC. This sequence joins TRBV18 and TRBJ2-7; possible D gene TRBD2, 5 bases. The CDR3 runs to 13 residues. V dropped 3 bases and J dropped 3 bases, with 9 bases sitting between them. Looked up from germline, CDR1 is KGHSH and CDR2 is LQKENI.